This entry is about one T cell receptor beta chain. Its cognate antigen is unknown. The sample belongs to a study of CD8 T cells in ankylosing spondylitis. Findings and limits, study-wide: In synovial fluid and blood from reactive arthritis, some motif variants were previously reported.

Quantitative molecular-barcoded 5'-RACE generated the TCR beta libraries. MiXCR, run by TCRdb on the 5' RACE reads, gives a single entry per CDR3 protein. This sample yields 350,000 to 450,000 distinct CDR3 sequences, of which 20% to 25% are seen a single time; over 10% belongs to the top ten. The sequence derives from a male donor with ankylosing spondylitis or in good health (not recorded which). The sample consisted of blood, either unsorted or a sorted T cell fraction (not recorded which).

DNA of the CDR3: TGTGCCAGCAGCCTCAGTCGGGCCTCTGCCACCGGGGAGCTGTTTTTT. Its protein product is CASSLSRASATGELFF. The J gene is TRBJ2-2, the V gene TRBV7-9; D remains unclear. The CDR3 is 16 amino acids. Germline CDR1 reads SEHNR; CDR2 reads FQNEAQ (reference sequence). With 5 bases removed from V and 4 bases from J, the gap between germline ends came to 17 bases.